The 32 T cell receptor beta chains in this list originate from one sample, sequenced in a study of shared clonotypes between healthy human individuals. CD45RO-negative cells were positively selected for CCR7, leaving out terminally differentiated effector memory CD45RA+ cells. Using immunoSEQ multiplex PCR, the repertoire was profiled, and TCRdb retains in-frame clones only, with some absent. Here the sample spans about 2 million clones, roughly 94% being singletons. The source material was naive CD8+ T cells sorted from blood. The receptors come from a young man in good health.

The chain links TRBV5-4 to TRBJ1-1; D might be TRBD1 (6 bases). CDR3 size: 17 residues. Trimming cost V 3 bases and J 4 bases, with 22 bases left between them. Germline V lookup: CDR1 SGHNT, CDR2 YYREEE (reference sequence). This chain's CDR3 is CASSSSLQGVWGTEAFF. CDR3 coding DNA: TGTGCCAGCAGCTCCAGTTTACAGGGAGTGTGGGGCACTGAAGCTTTCTTT.

The V and J genes are TRBV27 and TRBJ2-7, with D possibly TRBD1 on 6 matching bases. Per germline, CDR1 MNHEY and CDR2 SMNVEV (reference sequence). V lost 5 bases and J lost 2, with 13 bases in between. The CDR3 loop spans 14 amino acids. CDR3 bases: TGTGCCAGCAGTCCAGGGGCGAAACCCTACGAGCAGTACTTC. This gives the protein CASSPGAKPYEQYF.

This rearrangement joins TRBV5-1 to TRBJ2-5; D possibly corresponds to TRBD1 (6 bases). CDR3 size: 14 residues. V was clipped by 2 bases and J by 1 base, with 9 bases between them. The germline V gene encodes CDR1 SGHRS and CDR2 YFSETQ. The CDR3 loop is CASSLEDSQETQYF. CDR3 DNA sequence: TGCGCCAGCAGCTTAGAGGACAGCCAAGAGACCCAGTACTTC. Variable domain in full (rest from reference TRBV5-1 and TRBJ2-5): KAGVTQTPRYLIKTRGQQVTLSCSPISGHRSVSWYQQTPGQGLQFLFEYFSETQRNKGNFPGRFSGRQFSNSRSEMNVSTLELGDSALYLCASSLEDSQETQYFGPGTRLLVL.

The rearrangement uses TRBV19 and TRBJ1-5; 10 bases align to TRBD1. CDR1 is LNHDA, CDR2 SQIVND, per germline (reference sequence). After removal of 6 bases from V and 3 bases from J, the junction contained 5 bases not matched to a gene. The CDR3 totals 15 residues. Here the CDR3 reads CASRDRGEINQPQHF. The CDR3 nucleotides are TGTGCCAGTAGGGACAGGGGGGAGATCAATCAGCCCCAGCATTTT.

The gene calls are TRBV4-1 and TRBJ1-1, with 8 bases matching TRBD1. The CDR3 is 16 residues long. CDR1 is MGHRA and CDR2 is YSYEKL in the germline V gene. V dropped 4 bases and J dropped 2; count of bases not matched to a gene: 9. The CDR3 reads CASSPTPGQGNTEAFF. Here the CDR3 DNA reads TGCGCCAGCAGCCCGACTCCTGGACAGGGAAACACTGAAGCTTTCTTT.

Only one count was recorded for this clone. The V and J genes are TRBV7-6 and TRBJ2-7; 7 bases agree with TRBD2. This CDR3 region has 13 residues. The trim removed 3 bases at V and 5 bases at J, leaving 4 bases unmatched. CDR1 is SGHVS and CDR2 is FNYEAQ in the germline V gene. CDR3 sequence reads: CASSLTSLHEQYF. CDR3 DNA sequence: TGTGCCAGCAGCTTGACTAGCTTACACGAGCAGTACTTC.

This sequence joins TRBV5-1 and TRBJ2-5; possible D gene TRBD2, 6 bases. V gave up 3 bases and J gave up 4 bases, with 16 bases separating them. The CDR3 length is 15 residues. CDR1 and CDR2 from the germline V gene are SGHRS and YFSETQ. The CDR3 here is CASSSRDPGGETQYF. CDR3 nucleotide sequence: TGCGCCAGCAGCTCCCGGGACCCCGGGGGAGAGACCCAGTACTTC.

The J gene is TRBJ2-2, the V gene TRBV28; TRBD2 matches at 9 bases. The germline gives CDR1 MDHEN, CDR2 SYDVKM. V gave up 3 bases and J gave up 3 bases; unmatched junction bases: 5. This CDR3 contains 16 residues. The CDR3 DNA reads TGTGCCAGCAGTTTCGGAGCGGGGGGCTACACCGGGGAGCTGTTTTTT. It is translated as CASSFGAGGYTGELFF.

In regard to this clone: Other DNA variants within this sample encode the same CDR3. The rearrangement links TRBV28 to TRBJ2-2, with D tentatively TRBD1 or TRBD2 (5 bases each). Germline loops: CDR1 MDHEN, CDR2 SYDVKM. Deletions cut 4 bases from V and 4 bases from J, with 10 bases between. The CDR3 has 14 residues. The CDR3 sequence: CASSYPGGTGELFF. CDR3 coding DNA: TGTGCCAGCAGTTACCCTGGGGGCACCGGGGAGCTGTTTTTT.

This chain uses TRBV4-3 with TRBJ2-7; no definite D call. Germline V gene data show CDR1 as LGHNA and CDR2 as YSLEER. The CDR3 length is 15 residues. The germline V and J ends were trimmed by 0 bases and 3 bases, with 12 bases remaining between them. CDR3 sequence: CASSQDRGNFYEQYF. CDR3 nucleotides: TGCGCCAGCAGCCAAGATAGAGGCAACTTCTACGAGCAGTACTTC.

The J gene is TRBJ1-3, the V gene TRBV7-9; no reliable D call. This CDR3 has 13 residues. Germline V gives CDR1 SEHNR, CDR2 FQNEAQ (reference sequence). The V gene lost 5 bases and the J gene lost 4 bases, with 9 bases spanning the gap. The CDR3 protein is CASSPAVGNTIYF. CDR3 DNA sequence: TGTGCCAGCAGCCCCGCCGTCGGAAACACCATATATTTT.

The chain carries TRBV28 and TRBJ2-1; 7 bases are a match to TRBD1. CDR3 size: 17 residues. Germline V gives CDR1 MDHEN, CDR2 SYDVKM. Trimming cost V 6 bases and J 5 bases; bases outside gene matches: 16. The CDR3 DNA reads TGTGCCAGCAGCCCAACTCCCGACAGGGAGCCCAACAATGAGCAGTTCTTC. Translation gives CASSPTPDREPNNEQFF.

This chain uses TRBV9 with TRBJ1-6; the match to TRBD1 covers 8 bases. V was clipped by 3 bases and J by 11 bases; unmatched bases: 13. In germline, CDR1 is SGDLS, CDR2 YYNGEE. The CDR3 extends over 16 amino acids. The CDR3 spells CASSAEPTGVGAPLHF. CDR3 nucleotides: TGTGCCAGCAGCGCGGAGCCGACAGGGGTAGGGGCACCCCTCCACTTT.

The chain uses TRBV7-9 and TRBJ1-1; 9 positions agree with TRBD1. V was clipped by 1 base and J by 6 bases; unmatched bases: 3. CDR1 is SEHNR and CDR2 is FQNEAQ in the germline V gene (reference sequence). This CDR3 spans 14 amino acids. CDR3 sequence reads: CASSLVGQGSEAFF. As DNA, the CDR3 is TGTGCCAGCAGCTTAGTAGGACAGGGGTCTGAAGCTTTCTTT.

V and J are TRBV7-8 and TRBJ2-1, with TRBD2 as a possible D gene (6 bases). Germline values: CDR1 SGHVS, CDR2 FQNEAQ. The length of the CDR3 is 18 residues. Between the trimmed V and J ends, which lost 3 bases and 8 bases, there was a span of 26 bases. The CDR3 DNA reads TGTGCCAGCAGCTTTAGCCCCATTGACCCCGCCCCGGGGGATGAGCAGTTCTTC. Residues: CASSFSPIDPAPGDEQFF.

The V gene is TRBV5-6, the J gene TRBJ2-7; the D is unclear. Germline assignment: CDR1 SGHDT and CDR2 YYEEEE. Between the trimmed V and J ends, which lost 1 base and 7 bases, there was a span of 12 bases. The CDR3 length is 13 residues. CDR3 protein: CASSLSSLGEQYF. The CDR3 DNA reads TGTGCCAGCAGCTTGAGCTCCCTGGGGGAGCAGTACTTC.

The V gene is TRBV15, the J gene TRBJ2-3; 8 nucleotides align to TRBD1. CDR3 size: 16 residues. CDR1 and CDR2 from the germline V gene are LNHNV and YYDKDF (reference sequence). V shed 0 bases, J shed 5 bases, and the junction held 7 bases outside the gene matches. The CDR3 is CATSRDRQGAGDTQYF. Written as DNA, the CDR3 is TGTGCCACCAGCAGAGATCGTCAGGGGGCGGGAGATACGCAGTATTTT.

A word on this clone: Other DNA sequences in this specimen translate into the identical CDR3. This chain links TRBV5-6 with TRBJ1-1; D may be TRBD1 (5 bases). CDR3 length: 14 amino acids. Looked up from germline, CDR1 is SGHDT and CDR2 is YYEEEE. Trimming cost V 0 bases and J 3 bases, with 9 bases left between them. CDR3 DNA sequence: TGTGCCAGCAGCTTGGGGGGGTTTGACACTGAAGCTTTCTTT. Its protein product is CASSLGGFDTEAFF.

The gene calls are TRBV27 and TRBJ2-3; the D gene is possibly TRBD2 (5 bases). CDR3 length equals 16 residues. The ends were cut back, 4 bases at V and 4 bases at J, with 18 bases in the middle. In germline, CDR1 is MNHEY, CDR2 SMNVEV (reference sequence). The CDR3 coding sequence is TGTGCCAGCAGTTATCGAGCGGAGAGCACTCCAGATACGCAGTATTTT. Translating it yields CASSYRAESTPDTQYF.

The chain employs TRBV5-1 and TRBJ2-7; 8 bases align to TRBD2. The CDR3 spans 15 residues. Per germline, CDR1 SGHRS and CDR2 YFSETQ. J was trimmed by 1 base and V by 5 bases; bases with no gene match: 8. The CDR3 DNA follows: TGCGCCAGCAGATTCGGACTAGCTGATTCCTACGAGCAGTACTTC. This codes for CASRFGLADSYEQYF.

The chain carries TRBV6-5 and TRBJ2-2; D is uncertain. This CDR3 is 15 amino acids long. Trimming left V 0 bases short and J 4 bases short, with 9 bases between. Germline values: CDR1 MNHEY, CDR2 SVGAGI. Written as DNA, the CDR3 is TGTGCCAGCAGTTACTCGGCGGAGAGCACCGGGGAGCTGTTTTTT. This codes for CASSYSAESTGELFF.

The chain has TRBV18 and TRBJ2-2; 12 bases are a match to TRBD2. Trimming cost V 0 bases and J 3 bases; bases outside gene matches: 11. The CDR3 loop spans 20 amino acids. Germline CDR1 and CDR2: KGHSH and LQKENI. The CDR3 bases are TGTGCCAGCTCACCACCAACCCTAGCGGGAGGGCCGTTTGACACCGGGGAGCTGTTTTTT. It specifies CASSPPTLAGGPFDTGELFF.

The chain joins TRBV13 to TRBJ2-5; D is uncertain. Trimming removed 5 bases from V and 2 bases from J, with 18 bases in between. CDR3 length equals 16 residues. Germline values: CDR1 PRHDT, CDR2 FYEKMQ (reference sequence). CDR3 nucleotides: TGTGCCAGCAGCCTAACCTTATCCGAACTTCAAGAGACCCAGTACTTC. This codes for CASSLTLSELQETQYF. Combining the CDR3 with reference TRBV13 and TRBJ2-5 gives the whole variable domain AAGVIQSPRHLIKEKRETATLKCYPIPRHDTVYWYQQGPGQDPQFLISFYEKMQSDKGSIPDRFSAQQFSDYHSELNMSSLELGDSALYFCASSLTLSELQETQYFGPGTRLLVL.

In DNA, the CDR3 is TGTGCCAGCAGCTTCCCCAGCCCCATCTATGGCTACACCTTC. Amino acids: CASSFPSPIYGYTF. The V call is TRBV5-4, the J call TRBJ1-2; no clear D gene. Looked up from germline, CDR1 is SGHNT and CDR2 is YYREEE (reference sequence). V was trimmed by 2 bases and J by 4 bases, leaving 12 bases between them. The CDR3 runs to 14 residues.

This chain links TRBV2 with TRBJ2-5; 15 nucleotides match TRBD2. The germline V gene encodes CDR1 SNHLY and CDR2 FYNNEI. After removal of 4 bases from V and 3 bases from J, the junction contained 9 bases not matched to a gene. The CDR3 is 18 residues long. CDR3: CASSVGLAGGKGKETQYF. The CDR3 DNA sequence: TGTGCCAGCAGTGTGGGACTAGCGGGGGGAAAGGGAAAAGAGACCCAGTACTTC.

The chain combines TRBV30 with TRBJ1-1; 10 bases agree with TRBD1. The germline V gene encodes CDR1 GTSNPN and CDR2 SVGIG (reference sequence). The CDR3 is made up of 13 amino acids. The junction had 2 bases not matched to a gene; V was cut back by 0 bases and J by 7 bases. CDR3 residues: CAWSVTGGVEAFF. The CDR3 coding sequence is TGTGCCTGGAGTGTGACAGGGGGCGTTGAAGCTTTCTTT.

This rearrangement joins TRBV5-8 to TRBJ2-2; D is uncertain. V shed 4 bases and J shed 7 bases, with 8 bases lying between them. Looked up from germline, CDR1 is SGHTS and CDR2 is YDEGEE. The CDR3 is made up of 12 amino acids. CDR3 DNA sequence: TGTGCCAGCAGCCTAGTCCGCGGGGAGCTGTTTTTT. This gives the protein CASSLVRGELFF.

The genes are TRBV2 and TRBJ2-2; 9 bases line up with TRBD1. V lost 6 bases and J lost 6; bases outside the gene matches: 5. CDR1 is SNHLY, CDR2 FYNNEI, per germline. This CDR3 has 14 residues. CDR3 sequence (DNA): TGTGCCAGCAGGAAGGACAGGGGTGCCGGGGAGCTGTTTTTT. This encodes CASRKDRGAGELFF.

The chain joins TRBV6-1 to TRBJ2-1, with unresolved D. The CDR3 consists of 16 residues. The V end lost 2 bases, the J end lost 5 bases, and 16 bases lay between the germline ends. Per the germline V gene, CDR1 is MNHNS and CDR2 is SASEGT. This chain's CDR3 is CASSESERVFDNEQFF. The DNA for the CDR3 is TGTGCCAGCAGTGAATCGGAGCGAGTATTCGACAATGAGCAGTTCTTC.

The chain links TRBV4-1 to TRBJ1-3, with D unresolved. The ends were cut back, 1 base at V and 0 bases at J, with 7 bases in the middle. In germline, CDR1 is MGHRA, CDR2 YSYEKL. The CDR3 runs to 15 residues. The CDR3 DNA follows: TGCGCCAGCAGCCAAGGCATAGGCTCTGGAAACACCATATATTTT. This translates into CASSQGIGSGNTIYF.

The gene calls are TRBV7-9 and TRBJ1-1; 7 positions match TRBD1. Germline V gene lookup returns CDR1 SEHNR and CDR2 FQNEAQ (reference sequence). CDR3 length: 13 amino acids. The J segment lost 8 bases and the V segment lost 5 bases, leaving 8 bases of the junction unmatched. This chain's CDR3 is CASSEALQGEAFF. CDR3 DNA: TGTGCCAGCAGCGAAGCCCTACAGGGGGAAGCTTTCTTT.

The chain recombines TRBV7-2 with TRBJ2-3, with 13 bases lining up with TRBD2. With 2 bases clipped from V and 0 bases from J, the junction kept 5 bases outside the gene matches. Germline CDR1 is SGHTA and CDR2 is FQGNSA. The CDR3 runs 18 residues. CDR3 residues: CASSLKGLAGLSTDTQYF. CDR3 sequence (DNA): TGTGCCAGCAGCTTAAAGGGACTAGCGGGACTCAGCACAGATACGCAGTATTTT. The full variable domain, completed using reference TRBV7-2 and TRBJ2-3, is GAGVSQSPSNKVTEKGKDVELRCDPISGHTALYWYRQSLGQGLEFLIYFQGNSAPDKSGLPSDRFSAERTGGSVSTLTIQRTQQEDSAVYLCASSLKGLAGLSTDTQYFGPGTRLTVL.